These 18 T cell receptor beta chains share one sample of origin, sequenced in a study of blood T cell repertoires in COVID-19. Sequencing used immunoSEQ multiplex PCR; TCRdb keeps in-frame clones, though not all of them. This sample carries 150,000 to 200,000 clones, over 70% of them seen once, and the ten largest clones take roughly 3.5%. The sequenced sample was PBMCs or T cells enriched from blood (not recorded which). Every receptor here comes from a woman aged 60-70 years who had recovered from COVID-19.

This clone was detected only a few times. The chain has TRBV6-5 and TRBJ1-1, with 7 nucleotides matching TRBD1. Losses at the gene ends were 9 bases for V and 3 bases for J; bases not matched to a gene: 7. Germline V gives CDR1 MNHEY, CDR2 SVGAGI. The CDR3 covers 13 residues. CDR3 protein: CASIQGYDTEAFF. The CDR3 region has the DNA TGTGCCAGTATACAGGGGTACGACACTGAAGCTTTCTTT.

The chain recombines TRBV9 with TRBJ2-3; 8 bases fit TRBD2. Trimming took 1 base from V and 1 from J; bases not matched to a gene: 5. Germline CDR1 is SGDLS and CDR2 is YYNGEE. The CDR3 is made up of 16 amino acids. CDR3 sequence reads: CASSVPTGGGTDTQYF. CDR3 DNA sequence: TGTGCCAGCAGCGTACCGACCGGGGGGGGCACAGATACGCAGTATTTT.

This rearrangement joins TRBV7-8 to TRBJ1-2, with D hard to call. Germline V gene sequence: CDR1 SGHVS, CDR2 FQNEAQ. Trimming removed 2 bases at V and 6 bases at J, with 16 bases between. CDR3 length: 15 residues. CDR3 loop: CASSLLEGFGDGYTF. Written as DNA, the CDR3 is TGTGCCAGCAGCTTACTGGAGGGCTTCGGGGATGGCTACACCTTC.

The CDR3 nucleotides are TGTGCCAGCAGCCTGGGCCTCATGAACACTGAAGCTTTCTTT. It encodes CASSLGLMNTEAFF. This chain links TRBV21-1 with TRBJ1-1; TRBD1 is the table's D call, not checked against the DNA. TRBV21-1 is given as a pseudogene. The CDR3 is 14 amino acids.

The chain employs TRBV5-1 and TRBJ1-2; maybe TRBD1 (5 bases). CDR1 is SGHRS and CDR2 is YFSETQ in the germline V gene. The ends were cut back, 0 bases at V and 0 bases at J, with 15 bases in the middle. The CDR3 covers 17 residues. CDR3 sequence (DNA): TGCGCCAGCAGCTTGGCGACAGTCACCAAAGCTAACTATGGCTACACCTTC. It specifies CASSLATVTKANYGYTF.

A few counts support this clone. J is TRBJ1-4 and V is TRBV27; TRBD1 aligns across 8 bases. Germline values: CDR1 MNHEY, CDR2 SMNVEV (reference sequence). The CDR3 has 15 residues. J was trimmed by 6 bases and V by 7 bases; bases with no gene match: 10. The CDR3 DNA is TGTGCCAGCACAAAGGGGGCAGGGGGCTATGAAAAACTGTTTTTT. Translation: CASTKGAGGYEKLFF. Full variable domain (missing parts from reference TRBV27 and TRBJ1-4): EAQVTQNPRYLITVTGKKLTVTCSQNMNHEYMSWYRQDPGLGLRQIYYSMNVEVTDKGDVPEGYKVSRKEKRNFPLILESPSPNQTSLYFCASTKGAGGYEKLFFGSGTQLSVL.

This rearrangement joins TRBV14 to TRBJ2-7; 8 bases agree with TRBD1. CDR3 length equals 16 residues. Germline V gene sequence: CDR1 SGHDN, CDR2 FVKESK. J was trimmed by 7 bases and V by 5 bases; bases with no gene match: 16. The CDR3 region has the DNA TGTGCCAGCAGCTTCCCTGTGGGGACAGGTAGACAAGAGCAGTACTTC. This encodes CASSFPVGTGRQEQYF.

V is TRBV5-4 and J is TRBJ1-1; TRBD1 matches 7 bases. V shed 7 bases, J shed 1 base, and the junction held 16 bases outside the gene matches. Per germline, CDR1 SGHNT and CDR2 YYREEE (reference sequence). The CDR3 runs to 17 residues. The chain's CDR3 is CASGARQGRGQNTEAFF. The CDR3, as DNA: TGTGCCAGCGGCGCCCGACAGGGTAGAGGTCAGAACACTGAAGCTTTCTTT.

The chain carries TRBV4-1 and TRBJ1-3; 10 bases map to TRBD1. The length of the CDR3 is 15 residues. The germline CDR1 and CDR2 sequences are MGHRA and YSYEKL. Trimming took 4 bases from V and 2 from J; bases not matched to a gene: 2. Here the CDR3 DNA reads TGCGCCAGCAGCCCGGGGACAGGGGCTGGAAACACCATATATTTT. Translated, it gives CASSPGTGAGNTIYF.

This rearrangement joins TRBV9 to TRBJ2-3, with 9 bases identical to TRBD2. CDR1 and CDR2 from the germline V gene are SGDLS and YYNGEE. V lost 3 bases, J lost 6 bases, and 8 bases stayed unmatched. The CDR3 extends over 15 amino acids. CDR3 in DNA: TGTGCCAGCAGCGCAAGCGGACTAGCGATGGATACGCAGTATTTT. Amino acid sequence: CASSASGLAMDTQYF.

The genes are TRBV11-3 and TRBJ1-1; D is ambiguous. V was trimmed by 5 bases and J by 6 bases, leaving 13 bases between them. This CDR3 region has 13 residues. Looked up from germline, CDR1 is SGHNT and CDR2 is YENEEA. The CDR3 loop is CASSTELYAEAFF. The DNA of the CDR3 is TGTGCCAGCAGCACAGAACTCTACGCTGAAGCTTTCTTT.

The genes are TRBV24-1 and TRBJ1-1; no firm D call. There are 17 residues in the CDR3. Germline lookup yields CDR1 KGHDR and CDR2 SFDVKD. V was cut by 1 base and J by 6 bases, with 20 bases left in between. For the CDR3, the DNA is TGTGCCACCAGTGATTTAAGGAGGGTGATATACGTGGCTGAAGCTTTCTTT. It translates to CATSDLRRVIYVAEAFF.

Many counts were recorded for this clone. This chain uses TRBV10-3 with TRBJ1-1; weak D call: TRBD1 (5 bases). CDR1 ENHRY and CDR2 SYGVKD come from the germline V gene. The CDR3 sequence is 14 residues long. Trimming left V 5 bases short and J 1 base short, with 11 bases between. The CDR3 bases are TGTGCCATCAGTTCCAGGGAACCGAACACTGAAGCTTTCTTT. It yields the protein CAISSREPNTEAFF.

The V gene is TRBV12-5, the J gene TRBJ2-1; possible D gene TRBD2, 5 bases. The CDR3 has 14 residues. V lost 4 bases and J 12 bases, leaving 19 bases between the germline ends. Germline assignment: CDR1 LGHNT and CDR2 FRNRAP. The CDR3 DNA follows: TGTGCTAGTGGTTCCGGGAATAGCCCGTCGAGGCAGTTCTTC. Its protein product is CASGSGNSPSRQFF. The full variable domain, its missing parts supplied by reference TRBV12-5 and TRBJ2-1, is DARVTQTPRHKVTEMGQEVTMRCQPILGHNTVFWYRQTMMQGLELLAYFRNRAPLDDSGMPKDRFSAEMPDATLATLKIQPSEPRDSAVYFCASGSGNSPSRQFFGPGTRLTVL.

The chain joins TRBV27 to TRBJ1-2; TRBD1 matches at 9 bases. Germline V gene data show CDR1 as MNHEY and CDR2 as SMNVEV (reference sequence). The CDR3 is 16 residues long. J lost 8 bases, V lost 4 bases, and 14 bases had no gene match. The CDR3 is CASSSTGGGVKGGYTF. CDR3 bases: TGTGCCAGCAGTTCGACAGGGGGAGGTGTCAAGGGCGGCTACACCTTC.

The chain uses TRBV4-1 and TRBJ1-1; D gene uncertain. The ends were cut back, 0 bases at V and 1 base at J, with 9 bases in the middle. Germline V gene data show CDR1 as MGHRA and CDR2 as YSYEKL. The CDR3 totals 15 residues. CDR3 amino acids: CASSQEIPGNTEAFF. In DNA form, the CDR3 reads TGCGCCAGCAGCCAAGAAATTCCGGGGAACACTGAAGCTTTCTTT.

The V and J genes are TRBV12-3 or TRBV12-4 and TRBJ1-1; D perhaps matches TRBD1 (5 bases). The V and J ends lost 3 bases and 0 bases respectively, with 5 bases between them. The CDR3 loop spans 13 amino acids. The CDR3 protein is CASSLGLNTEAFF. The CDR3 DNA sequence: TGTGCCAGCAGTTTGGGGCTGAACACTGAAGCTTTCTTT.

This sequence joins TRBV5-1 and TRBJ2-7, with D possibly TRBD1 on 6 matching bases. Trimming left V 1 base short and J 6 bases short, with 14 bases between. The CDR3 sequence is 14 residues long. Germline lookup yields CDR1 SGHRS and CDR2 YFSETQ. The CDR3: CASSLSQGLGEQYF. The CDR3 DNA reads TGCGCCAGCAGCTTGTCGCAGGGGCTTGGCGAGCAGTACTTC.